Listed here are 10 T cell receptor beta chains from one sample, sequenced in a study of shared clonotypes between healthy human individuals. Some clones are missing from TCRdb's copy, which holds only in-frame ones; the method was immunoSEQ multiplex PCR. Among more than 2,000,000 clones listed, more than 90% were seen once. Specimen: naive CD4+ T cells sorted from blood. Subset indicated: CD45RA+ positively selected. The receptors were gathered from a man younger than 35 in good health.

The gene calls are TRBV19 and TRBJ1-6, with TRBD1 identical over 8 bases. Germline CDR1 is LNHDA and CDR2 is SQIVND (reference sequence). J lost 2 bases, V lost 11 bases, and 17 bases had no gene match. The CDR3 covers 18 residues. CDR3 nucleotides: TGTGCCCCAGGGGGGGACAGGCAAGAGTTGCCCTATAATTCACCCCTCCACTTT. This translates into CAPGGDRQELPYNSPLHF.

The sample holds one count of this clone. The rearrangement uses TRBV4-1 and TRBJ2-1; D unclear. CDR3 length equals 14 residues. V lost 0 bases and J 8 bases, leaving 11 bases between the germline ends. Germline assignment: CDR1 MGHRA and CDR2 YSYEKL. The CDR3 region is CASSQDRVHDEQFF. In DNA, the CDR3 is TGCGCCAGCAGCCAAGATCGGGTACATGATGAGCAGTTCTTC.

This chain joins TRBV7-3 and TRBJ1-3, with 8 bases lining up with TRBD1. The CDR3 has 15 amino acids. The germline gives CDR1 SGHTA, CDR2 FQGTGA. V gave up 5 bases and J gave up 0 bases; unmatched junction bases: 3. The CDR3 is CASSQQGGSGNTIYF. The CDR3 DNA sequence: TGTGCCAGCAGCCAACAGGGGGGCTCTGGAAACACCATATATTTT.

The J gene is TRBJ1-1, the V gene TRBV5-1; no clear D gene. Per germline, CDR1 SGHRS and CDR2 YFSETQ. This CDR3 is built from 15 residues. V lost 4 bases and J 1 base, leaving 14 bases between the germline ends. The CDR3 here is CASSPPGATNTEAFF. CDR3 in DNA: TGCGCCAGCAGCCCGCCGGGAGCTACGAACACTGAAGCTTTCTTT.

This clone showed up just once. The chain combines TRBV5-4 with TRBJ2-7; D is uncertain. Germline assignment: CDR1 SGHNT and CDR2 YYREEE (reference sequence). The CDR3 consists of 13 residues. The ends were cut back, 0 bases at V and 3 bases at J, with 7 bases in the middle. The CDR3 DNA reads as TGTGCCAGCAGCTTGGGGATGAACTACGAGCAGTACTTC. This sequence encodes CASSLGMNYEQYF.

This rearrangement joins TRBV21-1 to TRBJ2-7; whether TRBD2, the table's D call, matches the DNA was not checked. TRBV21-1 is an annotated pseudogene. The CDR3 consists of 13 residues. Here the CDR3 DNA reads TGTGCCAGCAGCAAAGGTCGGGCCTACGAGCAGTACTTC. Amino acids: CASSKGRAYEQYF.

V and J are TRBV19 and TRBJ2-2; 7 bases align to TRBD2. The CDR3 contains 16 residues. From germline, CDR1 is LNHDA and CDR2 SQIVND (reference sequence). Trimming at V came to 2 bases and at J to 1 base, leaving 4 bases not matched to a gene. This CDR3 is CASSILGEGNTGELFF. In DNA form, the CDR3 reads TGTGCCAGTAGTATACTCGGGGAGGGGAACACCGGGGAGCTGTTTTTT.

V gene TRBV5-1 combines with J gene TRBJ2-6; the D is unclear. Germline CDR1 SGHRS, CDR2 YFSETQ. The CDR3 spans 12 residues. Trimming took off 3 bases at V and 12 bases at J, with 10 bases between the two ends. DNA of the CDR3: TGCGCCAGCAGCTCTGGGGATACCGTCCTGACTTTC. Amino acid sequence: CASSSGDTVLTF.

The J gene is TRBJ2-5, the V gene TRBV2; D might be TRBD1 (6 bases). V dropped 7 bases and J dropped 2 bases, with 11 bases sitting between them. This CDR3 is 13 amino acids long. Germline V lookup: CDR1 SNHLY, CDR2 FYNNEI. CDR3 DNA sequence: TGTGCCAGCACGAAGACAGGTCAAGAGACCCAGTACTTC. Translated: CASTKTGQETQYF. Complete variable domain (other parts from reference TRBV2 and TRBJ2-5): EPEVTQTPSHQVTQMGQEVILRCVPISNHLYFYWYRQILGQKVEFLVSFYNNEISEKSEIFDDQFSVERPDGSNFTLKIRSTKLEDSAMYFCASTKTGQETQYFGPGTRLLVL.

The chain recombines TRBV28 with TRBJ2-7; TRBD2 matches 7 bases. The CDR3 runs 15 residues. The V gene's germline CDR1 is MDHEN and CDR2 SYDVKM. Trimming removed 5 bases from V and 4 bases from J; junction bases left unmatched: 11. The CDR3, as DNA: TGTGCCAGCAGTACCCCACGGGGGGATAGGTACGAGCAGTACTTC. This sequence encodes CASSTPRGDRYEQYF.